The sequence of this T cell receptor (beta chain) was determined in a study of blood T cell repertoires in COVID-19. The overall study: Samples came from the United States, Italy and Spain, spanning acute and convalescent COVID-19.

Method: immunoSEQ multiplex PCR; TCRdb's copy keeps in-frame clones and lacks some. Here the sample spans 150,000 to 200,000 clones, 76% being singletons. The germline V gene has CDR1 KGHSH and CDR2 LQKENI. There are 16 residues in the CDR3. The V end was cut by 2 bases, the J end by 4 bases, with 14 bases between. The gene calls are TRBV18 and TRBJ2-2, with D tentatively TRBD2 (6 bases). Sequencing used PBMCs or T cells enriched from blood (not recorded which). This receptor was identified in a woman aged 50 to 65 with acute COVID-19. CDR3 protein: CASSPARGGGTGELFF. DNA of the CDR3: TGTGCCAGCTCACCAGCCCGGGGAGGCGGCACCGGGGAGCTGTTTTTT.